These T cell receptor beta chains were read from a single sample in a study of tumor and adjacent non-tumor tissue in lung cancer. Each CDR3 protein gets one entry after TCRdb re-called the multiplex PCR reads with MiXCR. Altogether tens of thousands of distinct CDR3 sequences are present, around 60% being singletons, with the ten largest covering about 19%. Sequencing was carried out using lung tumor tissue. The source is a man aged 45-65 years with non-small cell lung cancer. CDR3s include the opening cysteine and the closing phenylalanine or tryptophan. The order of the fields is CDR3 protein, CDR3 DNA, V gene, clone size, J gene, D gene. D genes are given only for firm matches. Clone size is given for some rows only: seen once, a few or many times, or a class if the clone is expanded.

CSTTGTGNVNEKLFF,TGCAGTACGACCGGGACAGGGAACGTTAATGAAAAACTGTTTTTT,TRBV20-1,-,TRBJ1-4,TRBD1
CASSPQQGAQYF,TGTGCCAGCAGCCCCCAACAGGGGGCGCAGTACTTC,TRBV6-6,many,TRBJ2-7,TRBD1
CASSGLTDTQYF,TGTGCCAGCAGCGGACTCACAGATACGCAGTATTTT,TRBV7-9,many,TRBJ2-3,-
CASSPTSVTYGHYF,TGTGCCAGCAGCCCCACTAGCGTCACCTACGGGCACTACTTC,TRBV28,-,TRBJ2-7,TRBD2
CASSLGGYNNEQFF,TGCGCCAGCAGCTTGGGGGGTTACAACAATGAGCAGTTCTTC,TRBV5-1,few,TRBJ2-1,-
CASRDGTTTDENLFF,TGTGCCAGCAGGGACGGCACGACAACTGATGAAAATCTGTTTTTT,TRBV6-2/TRBV6-3,-,TRBJ1-4,-
CARSSAGAGAYEQYF,TGTGCCAGAAGCTCGGCGGGGGCAGGGGCCTACGAGCAGTACTTC,TRBV6-1,-,TRBJ2-7,-
CTSSLVGGQADTHYF,TGTACCAGCAGCTTAGTAGGGGGACAGGCGGATACGCACTATTTT,TRBV11-2,once,TRBJ2-3,TRBD1
CATSDRRARVNEQFF,TGTGCCACCAGTGATCGTAGGGCCAGGGTCAATGAGCAGTTCTTC,TRBV24-1,-,TRBJ2-1,-
CASSFQGPAANEQFF,TGTGCCAGCAGCTTCCAGGGTCCCGCGGCTAATGAGCAGTTCTTC,TRBV7-9,few,TRBJ2-1,-
CASSLQTGNSGNTIYF,TGTGCCAGCAGCCTTCAGACAGGAAACTCTGGAAACACCATATATTTT,TRBV7-6,-,TRBJ1-3,-
CASSESPIYEQYF,TGCGCCAGCAGTGAGTCTCCGATTTACGAGCAGTACTTC,TRBV10-1,-,TRBJ2-7,-
CASSLWGLSSTDGQYF,TGTGCCAGCAGCTTATGGGGGTTATCTAGCACAGATGGGCAGTATTTT,TRBV11-2,once,TRBJ2-3,-
CAGSLTSRGTVTQYF,TGTGCCGGCAGCTTAACTAGCCGGGGTACAGTTACGCAGTATTTT,TRBV11-2,few,TRBJ2-3,-
CASKARAVWKLFF,TGTGCTAGCAAGGCCCGGGCAGTGTGGAAACTGTTTTTT,TRBV6-5,-,TRBJ1-4,-
CASSLGSGSRNEQFF,TGTGCCAGCAGTTTAGGTTCAGGGAGCCGCAATGAGCAGTTCTTC,TRBV11-2,-,TRBJ2-1,-
CANSQEEGRNEQFF,TGTGCCAACAGCCAAGAAGAGGGGCGTAACGAGCAGTTCTTC,TRBV4-2,-,TRBJ2-1,-